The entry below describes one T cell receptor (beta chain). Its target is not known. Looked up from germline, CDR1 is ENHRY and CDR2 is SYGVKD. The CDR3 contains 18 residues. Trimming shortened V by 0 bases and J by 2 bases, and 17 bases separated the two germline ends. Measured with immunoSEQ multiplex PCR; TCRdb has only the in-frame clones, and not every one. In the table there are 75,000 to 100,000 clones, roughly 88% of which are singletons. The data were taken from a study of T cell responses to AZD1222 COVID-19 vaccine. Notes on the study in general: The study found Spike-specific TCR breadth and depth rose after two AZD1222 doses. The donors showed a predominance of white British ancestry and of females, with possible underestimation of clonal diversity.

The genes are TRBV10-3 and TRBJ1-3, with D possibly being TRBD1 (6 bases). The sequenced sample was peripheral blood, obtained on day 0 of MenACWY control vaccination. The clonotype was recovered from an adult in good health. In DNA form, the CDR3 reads TGTGCCATCAGTGAGTCTAAGGACAGTTTAGCACCTGGAAACACCATATATTTT. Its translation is CAISESKDSLAPGNTIYF.